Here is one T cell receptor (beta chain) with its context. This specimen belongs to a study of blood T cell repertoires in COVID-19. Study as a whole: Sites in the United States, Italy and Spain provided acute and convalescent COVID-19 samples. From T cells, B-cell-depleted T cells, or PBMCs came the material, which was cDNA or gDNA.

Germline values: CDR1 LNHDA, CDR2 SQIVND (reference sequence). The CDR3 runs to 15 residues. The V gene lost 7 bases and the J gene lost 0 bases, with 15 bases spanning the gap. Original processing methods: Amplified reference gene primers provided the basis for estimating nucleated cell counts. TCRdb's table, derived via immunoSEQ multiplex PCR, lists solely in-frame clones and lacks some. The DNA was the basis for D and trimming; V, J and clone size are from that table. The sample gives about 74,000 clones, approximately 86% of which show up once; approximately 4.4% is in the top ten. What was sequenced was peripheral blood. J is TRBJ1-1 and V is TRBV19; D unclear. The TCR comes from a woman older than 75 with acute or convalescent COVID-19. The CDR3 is CASIARMAVNTEAFF. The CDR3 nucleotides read TGTGCCAGTATTGCCCGAATGGCGGTGAACACTGAAGCTTTCTTT.